A single sample is the source of the 19 T cell receptor beta chains below, sequenced in a study of blood T cell repertoires in COVID-19. The repertoire was sequenced with immunoSEQ multiplex PCR; TCRdb's copy has only in-frame clones and lacks some. The sample lists about 270,000 clones, approximately 77% occurring once. Material: peripheral blood. Source of these receptors: a woman under 30 with acute or convalescent COVID-19.

The CDR3 bases are TGTGCCAGCTCACCACCCAGGGTCTCTGGGGCCAACGTCCTGACTTTC. This translates into CASSPPRVSGANVLTF. J is TRBJ2-6 and V is TRBV18, with a possible D match to TRBD1 (5 bases). V lost 0 bases and J 0 bases, leaving 6 bases between the germline ends. The germline V gene encodes CDR1 KGHSH and CDR2 LQKENI. The CDR3 spans 16 residues.

The chain combines TRBV9 with TRBJ2-1; 7 bases match TRBD2. V was clipped by 3 bases and J by 6 bases; unmatched bases: 9. CDR3 size: 15 residues. The germline CDR1 and CDR2 sequences are SGDLS and YYNGEE. The CDR3 DNA is TGTGCCAGCAGCGGGCGGGACTACCCTCCCAATGAGCAGTTCTTC. This sequence encodes CASSGRDYPPNEQFF.

This rearrangement joins TRBV18 to TRBJ1-2, with D perhaps TRBD1 (5 bases). Per germline, CDR1 KGHSH and CDR2 LQKENI. V was trimmed by 5 bases and J by 4 bases, leaving 11 bases between them. This CDR3 contains 13 residues. The CDR3 DNA follows: TGTGCCAGCTCAACCACGGGGGGCTATGGCTACACCTTC. Translated, it gives CASSTTGGYGYTF.

The rearrangement joins TRBV19 to TRBJ1-1; D call uncertain. Germline V gene sequence: CDR1 LNHDA, CDR2 SQIVND (reference sequence). The CDR3 sequence is 13 residues long. The germline V and J ends were trimmed by 1 base and 6 bases, with 9 bases remaining between them. This CDR3 reads CASSIGTGAEAFF. The CDR3 nucleotides are TGTGCCAGTAGTATAGGGACTGGGGCTGAAGCTTTCTTT.

This chain connects TRBV6-5 to TRBJ2-7; 7 bases match TRBD1. With 2 bases clipped from V and 2 bases from J, the junction kept 6 bases outside the gene matches. Germline CDR1 MNHEY, CDR2 SVGAGI. The CDR3 is 15 residues long. Here the CDR3 reads CASSYLGTVTYEQYF. CDR3 coding DNA: TGTGCCAGCAGTTACCTGGGGACAGTGACCTACGAGCAGTACTTC.

This clone was picked up a small number of times. The V and J genes are TRBV7-8 and TRBJ1-2; no clear D gene. This CDR3 contains 16 residues. The germline CDR1 and CDR2 sequences are SGHVS and FQNEAQ. Deletions cut 1 base from V and 5 bases from J, with 17 bases between. The CDR3 nucleotides are TGTGCCAGCAGCTTAGGTTTGGTCAGGCGCTCATATGGCTACACCTTC. This sequence encodes CASSLGLVRRSYGYTF.

This clone is a singleton in its sample. This chain connects TRBV4-3 to TRBJ2-1; 8 bases align to TRBD2. Germline CDR1 is LGHNA and CDR2 is YSLEER. Trimming took 3 bases from V and 0 from J; bases not matched to a gene: 4. The CDR3 has 16 residues. The CDR3 region is CASSHVSGSSYNEQFF. In DNA form, the CDR3 reads TGCGCCAGCAGCCACGTAAGCGGGAGCTCCTACAATGAGCAGTTCTTC.

The V and J genes are TRBV28 and TRBJ1-2; possible D gene TRBD1, 6 bases. The V gene's germline CDR1 is MDHEN and CDR2 SYDVKM. Trimming removed 5 bases at V and 8 bases at J, with 27 bases between. This CDR3 region has 17 residues. Written as DNA, the CDR3 is TGTGCCAGCAGTCCACCCCCCTGGACAGTGACTTCGGGCGGCTACACCTTC. Its translation: CASSPPPWTVTSGGYTF.

This chain links TRBV5-1 with TRBJ2-4; TRBD2 aligns across 7 bases. The CDR3 is 15 residues long. Trimming cost V 0 bases and J 7 bases; bases outside gene matches: 7. CDR1 is SGHRS and CDR2 is YFSETQ in the germline V gene. This CDR3 is CASSLASGGGNIQYF. CDR3 in DNA: TGCGCCAGCAGCTTGGCCTCGGGAGGTGGGAACATTCAGTACTTC.

The V gene is TRBV25-1, the J gene TRBJ2-3, with 9 bases identical to TRBD2. Trimming at V came to 7 bases and at J to 4 bases, leaving 3 bases not matched to a gene. This CDR3 comprises 13 residues. Germline CDR1 MGHDK, CDR2 SYGVNS. The CDR3 here is CASIQREADTQYF. In DNA form, the CDR3 reads TGTGCCAGCATACAGCGGGAGGCAGATACGCAGTATTTT.

V usage is TRBV5-1 and J usage is TRBJ2-1, with 14 nucleotides matching TRBD2. With 3 bases clipped from V and 9 bases from J, the junction kept 5 bases outside the gene matches. The germline V gene has CDR1 SGHRS and CDR2 YFSETQ. The CDR3 is made up of 15 amino acids. CDR3 residues: CASSSGLAGVVEQFF. The CDR3 DNA reads as TGCGCCAGCAGCTCGGGACTAGCGGGAGTGGTTGAGCAGTTCTTC.

CDR3 DNA: TGTGCCAGCAGCCACGGGGGGGACAGGGACACAGATACGCAGTATTTT. Protein sequence: CASSHGGDRDTDTQYF. This chain connects TRBV3-1 (or the pseudogene TRBV3-2) to TRBJ2-3, with D perhaps TRBD1 (9 bases). Per the germline V gene, CDR1 is LGHDT and CDR2 is YNNKEL (reference sequence). V lost 3 bases and J lost 2, with 15 bases in between. CDR3 length: 16 residues.

The rearrangement uses TRBV11-2 and TRBJ2-1; D possibly corresponds to TRBD2 (6 bases). The CDR3 is 17 residues long. The ends were cut back, 1 base at V and 3 bases at J, with 16 bases in the middle. The V gene's germline CDR1 is SGHAT and CDR2 FQNNGV. The CDR3 DNA is TGTGCCAGCAGCTTAGTGGCCGTAGGGCGGGGCTACAATGAGCAGTTCTTC. Protein: CASSLVAVGRGYNEQFF.

V usage is TRBV7-2 and J usage is TRBJ2-7; a possible D gene is TRBD2 (6 bases). The V gene lost 1 base and the J gene lost 2 bases, with 21 bases spanning the gap. The germline V gene has CDR1 SGHTA and CDR2 FQGNSA. The CDR3 runs to 18 residues. The CDR3 sequence: CASSLVFPYSGWAYEQYF. As DNA, the CDR3 is TGTGCCAGCAGCTTAGTTTTCCCCTACAGCGGGTGGGCCTACGAGCAGTACTTC. The full variable domain, in which reference TRBV7-2 and TRBJ2-7 provide the parts outside the CDR3, is GAGVSQSPSNKVTEKGKDVELRCDPISGHTALYWYRQSLGQGLEFLIYFQGNSAPDKSGLPSDRFSAERTGGSVSTLTIQRTQQEDSAVYLCASSLVFPYSGWAYEQYFGPGTRLTVT.

The gene calls are TRBV10-3 and TRBJ2-1; 11 nucleotides agree with TRBD2. The CDR3 extends over 18 amino acids. V gave up 5 bases and J gave up 9 bases; unmatched junction bases: 18. Germline V lookup: CDR1 ENHRY, CDR2 SYGVKD. The CDR3 loop is CAISRGGTSGSGMAEQFF. Here the CDR3 DNA reads TGTGCCATCAGTCGAGGGGGAACTAGCGGGAGCGGGATGGCTGAGCAGTTCTTC.

V gene TRBV7-2 combines with J gene TRBJ2-7; 9 bases are a match to TRBD2. V lost 7 bases to trimming and J lost 4 bases; unmatched junction nucleotides: 11. Germline assignment: CDR1 SGHTA and CDR2 FQGNSA. The CDR3 extends over 15 amino acids. The CDR3: CASTLRASGTYEQYF. The CDR3 coding sequence is TGTGCCAGCACCCTTCGGGCTAGCGGGACTTACGAGCAGTACTTC. The complete variable domain, with remaining parts taken from reference TRBV7-2 and TRBJ2-7, reads GAGVSQSPSNKVTEKGKDVELRCDPISGHTALYWYRQSLGQGLEFLIYFQGNSAPDKSGLPSDRFSAERTGGSVSTLTIQRTQQEDSAVYLCASTLRASGTYEQYFGPGTRLTVT.

This clone was seen a handful of times. The rearrangement links TRBV28 to TRBJ1-2; maybe TRBD1 (6 bases). The CDR3 sequence is 15 residues long. CDR1 MDHEN and CDR2 SYDVKM come from the germline V gene. V lost 4 bases, J lost 5 bases, and 17 bases lay in between. Here the CDR3 reads CASSWGLGARYGYTF. CDR3 DNA: TGTGCCAGCAGTTGGGGTTTGGGGGCGCGGTATGGCTACACCTTC.

This rearrangement joins TRBV5-1 to TRBJ1-6; possibly TRBD1 for D (6 bases). The germline V and J ends were trimmed by 0 bases and 12 bases, with 7 bases remaining between them. Germline CDR1 is SGHRS and CDR2 is YFSETQ. The CDR3 contains 12 residues. CDR3 in DNA: TGCGCCAGCAGCTTGGCAGGGGAACCCCTCCACTTT. Translation: CASSLAGEPLHF.

V and J are TRBV10-1 and TRBJ2-7, with 10 bases matching TRBD1. CDR1 and CDR2 (germline): WNHNN, SYGVQD (reference sequence). CDR3 length: 13 amino acids. With 5 bases clipped from V and 6 bases from J, the junction kept 4 bases outside the gene matches. This CDR3 reads CASSKTGGGEQYF. CDR3 sequence (DNA): TGCGCCAGCAGTAAGACAGGGGGCGGCGAGCAGTACTTC.